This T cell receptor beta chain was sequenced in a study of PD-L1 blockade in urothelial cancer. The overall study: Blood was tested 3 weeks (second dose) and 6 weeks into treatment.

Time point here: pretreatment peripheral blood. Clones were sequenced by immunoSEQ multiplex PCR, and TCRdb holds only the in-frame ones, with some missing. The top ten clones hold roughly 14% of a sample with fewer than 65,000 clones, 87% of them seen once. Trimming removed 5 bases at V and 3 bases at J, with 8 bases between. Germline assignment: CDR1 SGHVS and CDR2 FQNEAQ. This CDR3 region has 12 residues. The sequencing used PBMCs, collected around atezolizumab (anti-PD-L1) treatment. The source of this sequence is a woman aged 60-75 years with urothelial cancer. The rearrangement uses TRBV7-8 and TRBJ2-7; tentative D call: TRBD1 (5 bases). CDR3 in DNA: TGTGCCAGCAGCGTACAGGACTACGAGCAGTACTTC. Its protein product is CASSVQDYEQYF.